Listed here are 7 T cell receptor beta chains from one sample, sequenced in a study of shared clonotypes between healthy human individuals. Sequencing was performed with immunoSEQ multiplex PCR; in TCRdb, only in-frame clones are kept and a portion is missing. The profile shows roughly 2,500,000 clones, roughly 93% of them singletons. The sequenced sample was naive CD4+ T cells from PBMCs. Subset given: CD45RA+ positively selected. The receptors were gathered from a man aged 18 to 29 in good health. Some clones in this sample may be carry-over from other donors' samples.

The rearrangement joins TRBV28 to TRBJ1-2, with D unresolved. This CDR3 comprises 15 residues. Germline lookup yields CDR1 MDHEN and CDR2 SYDVKM. V lost 3 bases and J lost 4, with 15 bases in between. The CDR3 here is CASSFTMIRSYGYTF. The CDR3 DNA reads as TGTGCCAGCAGTTTTACGATGATCAGGAGCTATGGCTACACCTTC.

J is TRBJ2-7 and V is TRBV18; D gene ambiguous. CDR1 and CDR2 from the germline V gene are KGHSH and LQKENI. This CDR3 region has 12 residues. Trimming took 6 bases from V and 5 from J, leaving 11 bases between them. The CDR3 DNA reads as TGTGCCAGCTCTGGGGTGGCCGACGAGCAGTACTTC. Translated: CASSGVADEQYF.

The V and J genes are TRBV7-2 and TRBJ2-1, with D maybe TRBD2 (6 bases). CDR3 length: 16 amino acids. Trimming removed 5 bases from V and 0 bases from J, with 14 bases in between. The germline V gene has CDR1 SGHTA and CDR2 FQGNSA. The CDR3 region is CASSQADGSSYNEQFF. The CDR3 coding sequence is TGTGCCAGCAGCCAAGCGGACGGGAGCTCCTACAATGAGCAGTTCTTC.

The V call is TRBV5-1, the J call TRBJ1-1; D gene uncertain. The CDR3 is 15 residues long. Germline loops: CDR1 SGHRS, CDR2 YFSETQ. The V and J ends lost 7 bases and 6 bases respectively, with 22 bases between them. The CDR3 is CASRGSQDLVSEAFF. CDR3 nucleotides: TGCGCCAGCCGTGGGTCTCAGGACTTAGTATCTGAAGCTTTCTTT.

The V gene is TRBV28, the J gene TRBJ2-3; D remains unclear. Germline CDR1 and CDR2: MDHEN and SYDVKM. The CDR3 length is 13 residues. The V and J ends lost 2 bases and 6 bases respectively, with 9 bases between them. The CDR3 DNA sequence: TGTGCCAGCAGTTTAGGGCGCCATGATACGCAGTATTTT. It codes for CASSLGRHDTQYF.

This chain uses TRBV11-2 with TRBJ1-5; D not resolved. This CDR3 is built from 14 residues. The germline V gene encodes CDR1 SGHAT and CDR2 FQNNGV. Deletions cut 5 bases from V and 3 bases from J, with 11 bases between. As DNA, the CDR3 is TGTGCCAGCAGCCCGACCGGGAACAATCAGCCCCAGCATTTT. Translating gives CASSPTGNNQPQHF.

For this clone: This specimen includes other DNA sequences encoding the same CDR3. The rearrangement joins TRBV5-1 to TRBJ2-5; D uncertain. Germline lookup yields CDR1 SGHRS and CDR2 YFSETQ. CDR3 length equals 14 residues. Between the trimmed V and J ends, which lost 0 bases and 5 bases, there was a span of 11 bases. DNA for the CDR3: TGCGCCAGCAGCTTGGCCGCAGTGGGGGAGACCCAGTACTTC. The encoded protein is CASSLAAVGETQYF.